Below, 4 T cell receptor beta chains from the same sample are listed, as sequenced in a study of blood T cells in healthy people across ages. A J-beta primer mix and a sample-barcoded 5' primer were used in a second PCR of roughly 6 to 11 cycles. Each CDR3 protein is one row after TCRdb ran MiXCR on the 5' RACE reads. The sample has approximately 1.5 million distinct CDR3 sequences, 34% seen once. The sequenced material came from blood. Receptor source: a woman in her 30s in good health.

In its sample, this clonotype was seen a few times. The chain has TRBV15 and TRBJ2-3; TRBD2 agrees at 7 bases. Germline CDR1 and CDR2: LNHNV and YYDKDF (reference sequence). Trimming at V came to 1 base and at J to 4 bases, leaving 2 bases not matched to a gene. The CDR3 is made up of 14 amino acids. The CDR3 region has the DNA TGTGCCACCAGCAGAGCGGGGAGGGCAGATACGCAGTATTTT. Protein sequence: CATSRAGRADTQYF.

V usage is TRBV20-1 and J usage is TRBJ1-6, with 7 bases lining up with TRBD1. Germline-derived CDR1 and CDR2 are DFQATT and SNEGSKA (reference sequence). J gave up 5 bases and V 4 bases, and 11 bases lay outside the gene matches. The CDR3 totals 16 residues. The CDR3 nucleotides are TGCAGTGCTACTCTGAGGGGGCTGGGGGATAATTCACCCCTCCACTTT. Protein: CSATLRGLGDNSPLHF.

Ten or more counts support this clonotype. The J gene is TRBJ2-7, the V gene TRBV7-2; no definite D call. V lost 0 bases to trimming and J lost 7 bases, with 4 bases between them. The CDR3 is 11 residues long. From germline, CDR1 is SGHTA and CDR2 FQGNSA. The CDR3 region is CASSLALEQYF. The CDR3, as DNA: TGTGCCAGCAGCTTAGCGTTGGAGCAGTACTTC.

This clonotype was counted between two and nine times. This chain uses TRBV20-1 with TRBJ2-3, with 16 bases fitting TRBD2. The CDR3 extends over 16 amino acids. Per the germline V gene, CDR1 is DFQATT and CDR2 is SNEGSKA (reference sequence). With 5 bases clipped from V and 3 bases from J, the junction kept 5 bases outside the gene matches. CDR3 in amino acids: CSAPGTSGGATDTQYF. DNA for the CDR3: TGCAGTGCTCCCGGGACTAGCGGGGGGGCAACAGATACGCAGTATTTT.